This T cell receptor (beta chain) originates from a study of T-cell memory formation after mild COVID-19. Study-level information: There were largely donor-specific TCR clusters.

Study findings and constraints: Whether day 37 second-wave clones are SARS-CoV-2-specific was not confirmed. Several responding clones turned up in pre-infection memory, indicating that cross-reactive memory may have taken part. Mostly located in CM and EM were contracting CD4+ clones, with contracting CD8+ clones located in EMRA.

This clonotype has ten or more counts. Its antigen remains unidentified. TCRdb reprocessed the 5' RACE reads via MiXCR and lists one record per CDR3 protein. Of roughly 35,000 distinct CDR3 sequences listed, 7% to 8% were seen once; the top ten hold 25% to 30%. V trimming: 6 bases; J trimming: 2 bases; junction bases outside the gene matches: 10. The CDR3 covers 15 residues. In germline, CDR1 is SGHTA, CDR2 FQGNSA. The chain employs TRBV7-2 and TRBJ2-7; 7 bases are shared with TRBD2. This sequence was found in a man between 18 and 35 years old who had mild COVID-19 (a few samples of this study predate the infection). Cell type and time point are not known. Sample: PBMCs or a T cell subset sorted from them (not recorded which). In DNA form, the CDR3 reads TGTGCCAGCAGTTTGAAAAGCGGGGCTGCCTACGAGCAGTACTTC. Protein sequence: CASSLKSGAAYEQYF.